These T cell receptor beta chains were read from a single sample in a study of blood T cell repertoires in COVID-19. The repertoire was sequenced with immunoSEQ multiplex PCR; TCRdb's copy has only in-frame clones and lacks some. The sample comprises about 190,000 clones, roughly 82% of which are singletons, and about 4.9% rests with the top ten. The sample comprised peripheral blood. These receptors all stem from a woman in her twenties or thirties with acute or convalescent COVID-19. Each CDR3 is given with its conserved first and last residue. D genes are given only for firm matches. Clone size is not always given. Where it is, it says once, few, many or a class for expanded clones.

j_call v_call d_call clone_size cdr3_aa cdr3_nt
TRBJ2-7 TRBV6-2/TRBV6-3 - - CASSPDSFSYEQYF TGTGCCAGCAGCCCCGACAGTTTCTCCTACGAGCAGTACTTC
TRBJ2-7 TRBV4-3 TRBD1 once CASSQSPSGTGGGSYEQYF TGCGCCAGCAGCCAGTCCCCTTCCGGGACAGGGGGAGGGTCCTACGAGCAGTACTTC
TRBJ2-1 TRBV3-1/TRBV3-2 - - CASSQDISLNEQFF TGTGCCAGCAGCCAAGATATTTCCTTAAATGAGCAGTTCTTC
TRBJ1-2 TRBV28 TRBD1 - CASSGDRGGWYGYTF TGTGCCAGCAGTGGGGACAGGGGTGGTTGGTATGGCTACACCTTC
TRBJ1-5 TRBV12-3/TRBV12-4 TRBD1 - CASRGTVNQPQHF TGTGCCAGCAGGGGGACAGTCAATCAGCCCCAGCATTTT
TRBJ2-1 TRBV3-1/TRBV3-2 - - CASSQGRREYEQFF TGTGCCAGCAGCCAAGGGCGGAGGGAGTATGAGCAGTTCTTC
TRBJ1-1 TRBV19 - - CAPKPGNTEAFF TGTGCCCCTAAGCCTGGGAACACTGAAGCTTTCTTT
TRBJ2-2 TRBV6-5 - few CASESNADTGELFF TGTGCCAGTGAGTCCAACGCGGACACCGGGGAGCTGTTTTTT
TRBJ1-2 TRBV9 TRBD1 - CASSERTGGGYTF TGTGCCAGCAGCGAGAGAACAGGGGGCGGCTACACCTTC
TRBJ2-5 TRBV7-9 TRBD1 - CASSLRLDRGETQYF TGTGCCAGCAGCCTCAGATTGGACAGGGGCGAGACCCAGTACTTC
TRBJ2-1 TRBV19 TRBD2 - CASSIIAGTSYNEQFF TGTGCCAGTAGTATTATAGCGGGGACTTCCTACAATGAGCAGTTCTTC
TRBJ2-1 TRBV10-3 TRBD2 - CAISDGRIAGSYNEQFF TGTGCCATCAGTGACGGTCGGATAGCGGGGTCCTACAATGAGCAGTTCTTC
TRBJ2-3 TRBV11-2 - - CASTKGVRGAGDTQYF TGTGCCAGCACCAAAGGGGTCCGGGGGGCCGGGGATACGCAGTATTTT
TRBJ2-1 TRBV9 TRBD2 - CASSVAIGGGSYNEQFF TGTGCCAGCAGCGTAGCTATCGGCGGGGGCTCCTACAATGAGCAGTTCTTC
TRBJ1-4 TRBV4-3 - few CASSQDRGGNEKLFF TGCGCCAGCAGCCAAGACCGGGGAGGAAATGAAAAACTGTTTTTT
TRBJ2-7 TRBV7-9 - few CASSLARGHYEQYF TGTGCCAGCAGCTTAGCCAGGGGACACTACGAGCAGTACTTC
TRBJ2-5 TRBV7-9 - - CAETPGGQETQYF TGTGCCGAAACGCCAGGGGGGCAAGAGACCCAGTACTTC
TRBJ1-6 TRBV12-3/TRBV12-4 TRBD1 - CASRGTGVSPLHF TGTGCCAGCAGGGGGACAGGGGTTTCGCCCCTCCACTTT
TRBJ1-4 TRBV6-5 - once CASSFSATNEKLFF TGTGCCAGCTCCTTCTCTGCAACTAATGAAAAACTGTTTTTT
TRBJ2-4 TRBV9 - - CASSSTVGIQYF TGTGCCAGCAGCTCGACAGTCGGCATTCAGTACTTC
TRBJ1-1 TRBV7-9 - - CASNFVNTEAFF TGTGCCAGCAACTTCGTGAACACTGAAGCTTTCTTT
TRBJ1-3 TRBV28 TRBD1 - CASSSGTVLSGNTIYF TGTGCCAGCAGTTCAGGGACAGTTCTCTCTGGAAACACCATATATTTT
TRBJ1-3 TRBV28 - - CASSLFTQSSGNTIYF TGTGCCAGCAGTTTATTCACACAGAGCTCTGGAAACACCATATATTTT
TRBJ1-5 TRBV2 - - CASIRDSNQPQHF TGTGCCAGCATCAGGGATAGCAATCAGCCCCAGCATTTT
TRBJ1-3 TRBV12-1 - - CASSLNRRAYTIYF TGTGCCAGCAGCCTCAACAGGAGGGCATACACCATATATTTT
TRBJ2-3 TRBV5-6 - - CASSKGDTDTQYF TGTGCCAGCAGCAAGGGGGACACAGATACGCAGTATTTT
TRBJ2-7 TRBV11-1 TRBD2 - CASSLVPSGYEQYF TGTGCCAGCAGCTTAGTTCCTAGCGGCTACGAGCAGTACTTC
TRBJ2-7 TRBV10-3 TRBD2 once CAISETKGLADSYEQYF TGTGCCATCAGTGAGACGAAGGGACTAGCGGACTCCTACGAGCAGTACTTC
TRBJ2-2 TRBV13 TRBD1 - CASSTSGTAFRGELFF TGTGCCAGCAGCACCTCCGGGACAGCATTCAGGGGGGAGCTGTTTTTT
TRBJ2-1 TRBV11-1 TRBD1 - CASKGDRGNNEQFF TGTGCCAGCAAAGGGGACAGGGGTAACAATGAGCAGTTCTTC
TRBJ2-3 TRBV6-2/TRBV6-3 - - CASSYGPDTQYF TGTGCCAGCAGTTACGGGCCCGATACGCAGTATTTT